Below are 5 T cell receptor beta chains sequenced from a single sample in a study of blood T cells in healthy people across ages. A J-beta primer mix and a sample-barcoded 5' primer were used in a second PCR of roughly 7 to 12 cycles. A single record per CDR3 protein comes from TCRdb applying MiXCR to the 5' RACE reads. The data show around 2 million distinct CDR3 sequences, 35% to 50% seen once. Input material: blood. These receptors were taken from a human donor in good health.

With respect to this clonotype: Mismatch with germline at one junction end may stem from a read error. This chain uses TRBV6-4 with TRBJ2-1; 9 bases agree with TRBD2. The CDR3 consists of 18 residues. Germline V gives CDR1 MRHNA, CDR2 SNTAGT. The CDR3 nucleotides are TGTGCCAGCAGACCCTACAGCGGGGGGAATGTTTTGTACAATGAGCAATTCTTC. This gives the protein CASRPYSGGNVLYNEQFF.

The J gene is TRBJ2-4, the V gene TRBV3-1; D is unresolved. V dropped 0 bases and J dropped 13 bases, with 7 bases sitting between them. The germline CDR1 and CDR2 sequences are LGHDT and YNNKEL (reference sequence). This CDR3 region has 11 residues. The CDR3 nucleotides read TGTGCCAGCAGCCAAGATGTTGTCCAGTACTTC. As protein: CASSQDVVQYF.

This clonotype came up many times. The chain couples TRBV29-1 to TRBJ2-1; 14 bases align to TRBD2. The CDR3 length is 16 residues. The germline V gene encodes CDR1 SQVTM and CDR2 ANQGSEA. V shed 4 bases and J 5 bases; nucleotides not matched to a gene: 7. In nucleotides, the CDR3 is TGCAGCGTTGCTGGACTAGCGGGGGGCGACGACAATGAGCAGTTCTTC. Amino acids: CSVAGLAGGDDNEQFF.

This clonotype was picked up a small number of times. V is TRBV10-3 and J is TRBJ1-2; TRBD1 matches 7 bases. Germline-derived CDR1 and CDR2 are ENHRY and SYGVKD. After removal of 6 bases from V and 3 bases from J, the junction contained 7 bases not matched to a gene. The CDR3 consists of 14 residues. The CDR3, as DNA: TGTGCCATCAGGCGCGACAGGGAGGACTATGGCTACACCTTC. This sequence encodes CAIRRDREDYGYTF.

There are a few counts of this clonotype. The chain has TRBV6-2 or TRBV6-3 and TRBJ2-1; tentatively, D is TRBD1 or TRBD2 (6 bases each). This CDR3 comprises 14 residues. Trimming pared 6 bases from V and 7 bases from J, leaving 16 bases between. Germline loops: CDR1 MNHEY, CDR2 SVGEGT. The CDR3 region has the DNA TGTGCCAGCAGACAAACGGGGGACATGAATGAGCAGTTCTTC. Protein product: CASRQTGDMNEQFF.